This TCR beta chain was retrieved from a study of blood T cells in healthy people across ages. This CDR3 has 12 amino acids. CDR1 and CDR2 from the germline V gene are SGHTA and FQGNSA. V was cut by 2 bases and J by 5 bases, with 4 bases left in between. Study-wide findings and caveats: Per million T cells, the diversity of TCR beta decreased roughly linearly as age advanced. From one million sequenced T cells, diversity estimates were lower bounds. Both naive CD4+ cell counts and diversity were greater in long-lived donors than in aged donors. It was not known whether donors were CMV positive (a possible confounder of expanded clonotype changes).

The second PCR ran roughly 6 to 11 cycles with a sample-barcoded 5' primer and J-beta primers. Using its own MiXCR run on the 5' RACE reads, TCRdb lists one record per CDR3 protein. This sample yields about 1.1 million distinct CDR3 sequences, of which more than 30% are seen a single time; roughly 13% belongs to the top ten. This clonotype showed up just a few times. What it binds is not known. The chain carries TRBV7-2 and TRBJ1-5, with D uncertain. Sequencing was carried out using blood. The origin of this receptor is a man aged 18-30 years in good health. CDR3 sequence: CASSLSHQPQHF. The CDR3 DNA sequence: TGTGCCAGCAGCTTAAGTCATCAGCCCCAGCATTTT. The variable domain in full, completed from reference TRBV7-2 and TRBJ1-5, reads GAGVSQSPSNKVTEKGKDVELRCDPISGHTALYWYRQSLGQGLEFLIYFQGNSAPDKSGLPSDRFSAERTGGSVSTLTIQRTQQEDSAVYLCASSLSHQPQHFGDGTRLSIL.